This T cell receptor (beta chain) emerged from a study of CD8 T cells in ankylosing spondylitis. The TCR beta libraries were generated through quantitative 5'-RACE incorporating molecular barcodes. From the 5' RACE reads, TCRdb called clonotypes with MiXCR, one entry per CDR3 protein. The data contain around 210,000 distinct CDR3 sequences, around 8% of them singletons. Study-wide results and caveats: What appeared characteristic of ankylosing spondylitis blood was a TCR beta motif of eight highly homologous variants. A number of the motif variants had already been described in reactive arthritis synovial fluid and blood.

V lost 3 bases and J 1 base, leaving 10 bases between the germline ends. CDR3 length: 15 amino acids. Germline CDR1 and CDR2: SGHRS and YFSETQ. There are many counts of this clonotype. Its antigen remains unknown. The chain combines TRBV5-1 with TRBJ2-2, with D possibly being TRBD2 (5 bases). The receptor was derived from a female donor with ankylosing spondylitis or in good health (not recorded which). Sample: blood, either unsorted or a sorted T cell fraction (not recorded which). CDR3 region: CASSSGVMNTGELFF. In DNA, the CDR3 is TGCGCCAGCAGCTCCGGGGTTATGAACACCGGGGAGCTGTTTTTT.